The source of this TCR beta chain is a study of cytomegalovirus exposure and HLA in healthy donors. The PCR contained 60 Vbeta and 13 Jbeta primers. Only in-frame clones appear in the TCRdb table, and some are missing; sequencing was by immunoSEQ multiplex PCR. The profile shows approximately 130,000 clones, roughly 88% of them singletons. The CDR3 totals 15 residues. J gave up 2 bases and V 8 bases, and 9 bases lay outside the gene matches. In germline, CDR1 is SGHRS, CDR2 YFSETQ. Points on this clone: No antigen is known for it.

The study, taken as a whole, reports: In a later analysis, HLA-associated TCR beta chains were more clonally expanded than equally common others. As a later analysis showed, a missense DCLRE1C variant was linked to trimming of TCR beta V- and J-genes.

The chain joins TRBV5-1 to TRBJ2-5; 10 bases line up with TRBD2. The TCR comes from a man in his fifties in good health and CMV-seronegative. The sample comprised PBMCs. Here the CDR3 DNA reads TGCGCCAGTTCCTCCGCTAGCGGGGGTCAAGAGACCCAGTACTTC. Protein product: CASSSASGGQETQYF. The full variable domain, rest sourced from reference TRBV5-1 and TRBJ2-5, is KAGVTQTPRYLIKTRGQQVTLSCSPISGHRSVSWYQQTPGQGLQFLFEYFSETQRNKGNFPGRFSGRQFSNSRSEMNVSTLELGDSALYLCASSSASGGQETQYFGPGTRLLVL.